The rows below give T cell receptor beta chains drawn from one sample of a study of cytomegalovirus exposure and HLA in healthy donors. The repertoire was sequenced with immunoSEQ multiplex PCR; TCRdb's copy has only in-frame clones and lacks some. Counted here are around 200,000 clones, 60% to 85% occurring once; the ten biggest clones make up roughly 1.5%. The sample taken for sequencing was PBMCs. The receptors shown here come from a woman younger than 30 in good health and CMV-seronegative. CDR3s include the opening cysteine and the closing phenylalanine or tryptophan. D genes are given only for firm matches. For some rows the clone size is stated as once, few or many, or as a class when expanded; others skip it.

CDR3aa	CDR3nt	v_gene	d_gene	abundance	j_gene
CASTRRGNYEQYF	TGTGCCAGCACCCGAAGGGGGAACTACGAGCAGTACTTC	TRBV6-4	.	.	TRBJ2-7
CASSLDPGGVTEAFF	TGTGCCAGCAGCTTGGATCCGGGAGGGGTCACTGAAGCTTTCTTT	TRBV5-6	.	few	TRBJ1-1
CASSPTSGSHEQYF	TGTGCCAGCAGCCCGACTAGCGGGAGTCACGAGCAGTACTTC	TRBV7-9	TRBD2	.	TRBJ2-7
CASSLPEKNIQEHYGYTF	TGCGCCAGCAGCTTGCCAGAAAAAAACATTCAAGAACACTATGGCTACACCTTC	TRBV5-1	.	.	TRBJ1-2
CASSPDIGSKNGYTF	TGTGCCAGCTCACCGGACATAGGGTCGAAGAATGGCTACACCTTC	TRBV18	.	.	TRBJ1-2
CASSVGGLASEQFF	TGTGCCAGCAGCGTAGGGGGACTAGCGTCTGAGCAGTTCTTC	TRBV9	TRBD2	.	TRBJ2-1
CASSLGMTARLTEAFF	TGTGCCAGCAGTTTAGGTATGACAGCAAGACTCACTGAAGCTTTCTTT	TRBV6-5	.	.	TRBJ1-1
CASSDFEGSSTDTQYF	TGTGCCAGCAGTGATTTCGAGGGCTCCAGCACAGATACGCAGTATTTT	TRBV2	.	.	TRBJ2-3
CASSSSRPGTTNTEAFF	TGTGCCAGCAGCTCATCCCGCCCGGGGACAACGAACACTGAAGCTTTCTTT	TRBV7-9	.	.	TRBJ1-1
CASSFWGPGNTIYF	TGTGCCAGCAGCTTCTGGGGCCCTGGAAACACCATATATTTT	TRBV7-2	.	.	TRBJ1-3
CSVESTVQPQHF	TGCAGCGTTGAAAGTACAGTGCAGCCCCAGCATTTT	TRBV29-1	.	.	TRBJ1-5
CASSLGRWDGREQYF	TGTGCCAGCAGTTTAGGTCGGTGGGACGGGAGGGAGCAGTACTTC	TRBV27	TRBD2	.	TRBJ2-7
CASSFRSRSYGNTIYF	TGTGCCAGCAGTTTCAGGTCCAGATCTTATGGAAACACCATATATTTT	TRBV28	.	.	TRBJ1-3
CASSQEKGPWNYEQYF	TGCGCCAGCAGCCAAGAAAAGGGGCCTTGGAACTACGAGCAGTACTTC	TRBV4-1	.	.	TRBJ2-7
CASSPGRGVYGYTF	TGTGCCAGCAGTCCCGGGAGGGGAGTCTATGGCTACACCTTC	TRBV6-4	.	.	TRBJ1-2
CASSRQYDNEQFF	TGTGCCAGTAGTCGACAGTACGACAATGAGCAGTTCTTC	TRBV19	.	.	TRBJ2-1
CATKGLVQETQYF	TGTGCCACCAAGGGACTAGTACAAGAGACCCAGTACTTC	TRBV2	TRBD2	.	TRBJ2-5
CASSVTLTGLAGAPNYNEQFF	TGTGCCAGCAGCGTTACGTTAACGGGGCTAGCGGGGGCCCCGAACTACAATGAGCAGTTCTTC	TRBV9	TRBD2	.	TRBJ2-1
CASRDTGGMNTEAFF	TGTGCCAGCAGGGATACAGGGGGCATGAACACTGAAGCTTTCTTT	TRBV2	TRBD1	once	TRBJ1-1
CASRLGGVYGYTF	TGTGCCAGCAGGCTCGGCGGGGTTTATGGCTACACCTTC	TRBV6-5	.	.	TRBJ1-2
CASSFIAGGEDTQYF	TGTGCCAGCAGTTTTATAGCGGGGGGAGAAGATACGCAGTATTTT	TRBV27	TRBD2	.	TRBJ2-3
CASSQAAAKLDEQFF	TGTGCCAGCAGTCAAGCGGCCGCAAAGTTGGATGAGCAGTTCTTC	TRBV25-1	.	once	TRBJ2-1
CASSLDYSGTSYNEQFF	TGTGCCAGCAGCTTAGATTATAGCGGGACCTCCTACAATGAGCAGTTCTTC	TRBV7-9	TRBD2	.	TRBJ2-1
CASSLAVTSTGELFF	TGTGCCAGCAGCTTAGCGGTCACAAGCACCGGGGAGCTGTTTTTT	TRBV7-2	.	.	TRBJ2-2
CASSRLAGDSYEQYF	TGTGCCAGCAGCCGACTAGCGGGGGACTCCTACGAGCAGTACTTC	TRBV4-2	TRBD2	.	TRBJ2-7
CASSRGQGGNEQYF	TGCGCCAGCAGCCGGGGACAGGGCGGCAACGAGCAGTACTTC	TRBV5-1	TRBD1	once	TRBJ2-7
CASSEGRLADTYEQYF	TGTGCCAGCAGCGAGGGAAGACTAGCGGATACCTACGAGCAGTACTTC	TRBV9	TRBD2	few	TRBJ2-7
CAWNGGGNSPLHF	TGTGCCTGGAATGGGGGGGGTAATTCACCCCTCCACTTT	TRBV30	.	.	TRBJ1-6
CASSLAGGVPYEQYF	TGTGCCAGCAGCTTAGCCGGGGGGGTCCCCTACGAGCAGTACTTC	TRBV7-2	TRBD2	.	TRBJ2-7
CASSYTLPGGPNEQFF	TGTGCCAGCAGTTACACATTACCGGGGGGGCCTAATGAGCAGTTCTTC	TRBV6-6	TRBD2	.	TRBJ2-1
CASSVAGAAGNYGYTF	TGTGCCAGCAGCGTAGCTGGGGCAGCCGGTAACTATGGCTACACCTTC	TRBV9	.	.	TRBJ1-2
CASSRDRHSYEQYF	TGTGCCAGCAGCCGGGACAGGCACTCCTACGAGCAGTACTTC	TRBV7-9	TRBD1	.	TRBJ2-7
CAISASRGEETQYF	TGTGCCATCAGTGCGAGTAGGGGCGAAGAGACCCAGTACTTC	TRBV10-3	.	.	TRBJ2-5
CSVVTSGSPSYNEQFF	TGCAGCGTTGTTACTAGCGGGAGTCCATCCTACAATGAGCAGTTCTTC	TRBV29-1	TRBD2	.	TRBJ2-1
CASSLDGSGQKGDTQYF	TGTGCCAGCAGCCTCGATGGTAGCGGGCAGAAGGGAGATACGCAGTATTTT	TRBV4-2	TRBD2	.	TRBJ2-3
CASSPGLDSPLHF	TGTGCCAGCAGTCCTGGACTCGATTCACCCCTCCACTTT	TRBV27	.	few	TRBJ1-6
CSVYRGPYNEQFF	TGCAGCGTCTACAGGGGGCCTTACAATGAGCAGTTCTTC	TRBV29-1	TRBD1	.	TRBJ2-1
CASSQGGGYNEQFF	TGTGCCAGCAGCCAAGGCGGGGGCTACAATGAGCAGTTCTTC	TRBV4-2	TRBD2	.	TRBJ2-1
CASSTKRGGGTEAFF	TGTGCCAGCAGCACAAAACGAGGGGGGGGGACTGAAGCTTTCTTT	TRBV6-5	.	few	TRBJ1-1
CASSQGTSGVGTDTQYF	TGTGCCAGCAGCCAAGGGACTAGCGGGGTGGGCACAGATACGCAGTATTTT	TRBV4-2	TRBD2	.	TRBJ2-3
CASRFEGRINEQFF	TGTGCCAGCAGGTTTGAGGGGAGGATCAATGAGCAGTTCTTC	TRBV28	.	.	TRBJ2-1
CASSCLTGQRYEQYF	TGTGCCAGCAGTTGCTTGACAGGACAAAGGTACGAGCAGTACTTC	TRBV6-5	.	.	TRBJ2-7
CASSLRQGTDTQYF	TGTGCCAGCAGCCTCCGACAGGGGACAGATACGCAGTATTTT	TRBV7-2	TRBD1	once	TRBJ2-3
CASSWGTSGHEQFF	TGCGCCAGCAGCTGGGGGACTAGCGGTCATGAGCAGTTCTTC	TRBV5-1	TRBD2	once	TRBJ2-1
CSSSLGSRAFF	TGTTCCAGCAGCTTAGGGTCGAGGGCTTTCTTT	TRBV7-9	.	.	TRBJ1-1
CASSLSVRGTGELFF	TGTGCCAGCAGCTTGAGCGTCCGGGGCACCGGGGAGCTGTTTTTT	TRBV5-4	.	.	TRBJ2-2
CASSQSDRDYHPEQFF	TGTGCCAGCAGTCAATCCGACCGGGACTACCACCCTGAGCAGTTCTTC	TRBV11-2	TRBD2	.	TRBJ2-1
CASSSQGSGANVLTF	TGTGCCAGCAGTTCACAGGGGTCTGGGGCCAACGTCCTGACTTTC	TRBV6-5	TRBD1	few	TRBJ2-6
CASSLEITGGNEQYF	TGTGCCAGCAGCTTAGAAATCACGGGGGGGAACGAGCAGTACTTC	TRBV11-2	TRBD2	.	TRBJ2-7
CASSSDWNNEQFF	TGCGCCAGCTCCTCTGACTGGAACAATGAGCAGTTCTTC	TRBV5-1	.	.	TRBJ2-1
CASKKSFQGSEQYF	TGTGCCAGCAAAAAGTCCTTCCAGGGGTCGGAGCAGTACTTC	TRBV5-4	.	.	TRBJ2-5
CASSELGDSQETQYF	TGCGCCAGCAGTGAGTTGGGGGACAGTCAAGAGACCCAGTACTTC	TRBV10-2	TRBD1	few	TRBJ2-5
CASSFDRVSPLHF	TGTGCCAGCAGCTTTGACAGGGTGTCACCCCTCCACTTT	TRBV5-5	TRBD1	once	TRBJ1-6
CASSLGGTGNQPQHF	TGTGCCAGCAGCTTGGGGGGGACTGGCAATCAGCCCCAGCATTTT	TRBV5-4	.	.	TRBJ1-5
CASSLDGALRAFF	TGTGCCAGCAGCTTGGATGGGGCCCTACGAGCTTTCTTT	TRBV5-5	.	few	TRBJ1-1